This TCR beta chain was sequenced in a study of breast tumors, draining lymph nodes, adjacent tissues. This clonotype occurred many times. One entry per CDR3 protein results from TCRdb running MiXCR on the multiplex PCR reads. The sample yields some 100,000 distinct CDR3 sequences, 21% seen once. The lymph nodes were axillary draining lymph nodes from breast cancer patients. This CDR3 is built from 14 residues. Germline V gene data show CDR1 as SGHTS and CDR2 as YDEGEE. The V end lost 2 bases, the J end lost 3 bases, and 10 bases lay between the germline ends. This receptor was identified in a female donor with breast cancer. Some clones in this sample may be carry-over from other donors' samples. The sequenced sample consisted of axillary lymph node tissue. This rearrangement joins TRBV5-8 to TRBJ2-3; TRBD1 or TRBD2 may be the D gene (5 bases each). The CDR3: CASSLRGATDTQYF. In nucleotides, the CDR3 is TGTGCCAGCAGCTTACGAGGGGCAACAGATACGCAGTATTTT.